The 22 T cell receptor beta chains below were found in one sample sequenced in a study of long-term antiretroviral therapy in people with HIV. Version v3.0 of the immunoSEQ assay was performed at survey level. The assay was immunoSEQ multiplex PCR, and TCRdb's table has in-frame clones only and misses some. Here the sample spans around 12,000 clones, about 88% being singletons. The input for sequencing was unsorted PBMCs, taken 2.1 years after starting antiretroviral therapy. These receptors were taken from a woman aged 40 to 55 with HIV.

CDR3: CASSQPCFTRGVLTDTQYF. As DNA, the CDR3 is TGCGCCAGCAGTCAACCATGTTTCACGCGGGGGGTTCTCACAGATACGCAGTATTTT. This chain uses TRBV23-1 with TRBJ2-3; 8 bases match TRBD2. TRBV23-1 is labeled an ORF, and its function is uncertain. Trimming removed 2 bases from V and 2 bases from J; junction bases left unmatched: 15. The CDR3 has 19 residues.

J is TRBJ2-1 and V is TRBV7-9; 9 nucleotides agree with TRBD2. Germline V gene sequence: CDR1 SEHNR, CDR2 FQNEAQ (reference sequence). The J segment lost 0 bases and the V segment lost 1 base, leaving 7 bases of the junction unmatched. This CDR3 is 18 amino acids long. The CDR3 loop is CASSLGPLGLASYNEQFF. The CDR3 DNA sequence: TGTGCCAGCAGCTTAGGGCCCCTGGGACTAGCCTCCTACAATGAGCAGTTCTTC.

The chain uses TRBV30 and TRBJ1-4; 9 positions agree with TRBD1. In germline, CDR1 is GTSNPN, CDR2 SVGIG (reference sequence). With 2 bases clipped from V and 8 bases from J, the junction kept 9 bases outside the gene matches. This CDR3 is built from 15 residues. The CDR3 sequence is CAWSPAGTGQEKLFF. In DNA, the CDR3 is TGTGCCTGGAGTCCAGCCGGGACAGGGCAGGAAAAACTGTTTTTT.

CDR3 in amino acids: CASSPDRAGSPLHF. The CDR3 nucleotides are TGTGCCAGCTCACCGGACAGGGCTGGTTCACCCCTCCACTTT. The V gene is TRBV18, the J gene TRBJ1-6; 8 nucleotides agree with TRBD1. This CDR3 has 14 residues. V gave up 3 bases and J gave up 9 bases; unmatched junction bases: 4. CDR1 is KGHSH and CDR2 is LQKENI in the germline V gene.

The chain recombines TRBV7-2 with TRBJ1-3, with D uncertain. The CDR3 extends over 12 amino acids. Germline assignment: CDR1 SGHTA and CDR2 FQGNSA. V was shortened by 1 base and J by 8 bases, with 6 bases between the two germline ends. The CDR3 here is CASSLVGHTIYF. The CDR3 nucleotides are TGTGCCAGCAGCTTAGTGGGCCACACCATATATTTT.

The chain recombines TRBV4-2 with TRBJ1-2; no definite D call. There are 13 residues in the CDR3. V was clipped by 5 bases and J by 5 bases, with 12 bases between them. Germline CDR1 is LGHNA and CDR2 is YNFKEQ. CDR3 region: CASSLANLYGYTF. The CDR3 region has the DNA TGTGCCAGCAGCTTGGCGAATTTATATGGCTACACCTTC.

The chain joins TRBV7-9 to TRBJ1-4; 7 bases match TRBD1. CDR1 and CDR2 (germline): SEHNR, FQNEAQ (reference sequence). The ends lost 5 bases at V and 6 bases at J; junction bases unmatched: 15. There are 17 residues in the CDR3. The CDR3 DNA follows: TGTGCCAGCAGCCCGACAGGGAGAAAGGGAGAAGATGAAAAACTGTTTTTT. Residues: CASSPTGRKGEDEKLFF.

The chain couples TRBV15 to TRBJ2-2; 8 bases fit TRBD1. The V gene's germline CDR1 is LNHNV and CDR2 YYDKDF (reference sequence). The CDR3 sequence is 15 residues long. The trim removed 2 bases at V and 6 bases at J, leaving 5 bases unmatched. In DNA, the CDR3 is TGTGCCACCAGCAGAAGCAGGGGGCTGGCCGGGGAGCTGTTTTTT. Its protein is CATSRSRGLAGELFF.

This clone was detected only once. This chain links TRBV6-6 with TRBJ2-6, with TRBD1 identical over 7 bases. V shed 6 bases and J 4 bases; nucleotides not matched to a gene: 9. Germline values: CDR1 MNHNY, CDR2 SVGAGI (reference sequence). This CDR3 comprises 16 residues. The CDR3 region has the DNA TGTGCCAGCAGCCAAGAGACAGGGTCCGGGGCCAACGTCCTGACTTTC. Residues: CASSQETGSGANVLTF.

This chain links TRBV25-1 with TRBJ2-7; 10 bases are a match to TRBD1. The J segment lost 3 bases and the V segment lost 6 bases, leaving 2 bases of the junction unmatched. CDR1 is MGHDK, CDR2 SYGVNS, per germline. The CDR3 sequence is 13 residues long. Here the CDR3 reads CASRGQGYYEQYF. CDR3 DNA: TGTGCCAGCAGGGGACAGGGGTACTACGAGCAGTACTTC.

Here the CDR3 reads CASSLAISSYNEQFF. The CDR3 DNA sequence: TGTGCCAGCAGCTTAGCCATCAGCTCCTACAATGAGCAGTTCTTC. The rearrangement links TRBV11-2 to TRBJ2-1, with unresolved D. V was cut by 1 base and J by 0 bases, with 7 bases left in between. Germline V gene data show CDR1 as SGHAT and CDR2 as FQNNGV. The CDR3 is 15 residues long.

This rearrangement joins TRBV29-1 to TRBJ2-7; 11 bases map to TRBD2. The CDR3 covers 13 residues. V lost 6 bases and J lost 1; bases outside the gene matches: 2. CDR1 and CDR2 (germline): SQVTM, ANQGSEA. This chain's CDR3 is CSVRLAGSYEQYF. CDR3 DNA: TGCAGCGTCCGACTAGCGGGATCCTACGAGCAGTACTTC.

The V and J genes are TRBV29-1 and TRBJ2-3, with D unclear. CDR3 length: 11 residues. Deletions cut 4 bases from V and 5 bases from J, with 7 bases between. Germline CDR1 reads SQVTM; CDR2 reads ANQGSEA. The chain's CDR3 is CSVVPGDTQYF. For the CDR3, the DNA is TGCAGCGTTGTCCCCGGAGATACGCAGTATTTT.

The genes are TRBV5-1 and TRBJ2-5; no clear D. Germline V gene sequence: CDR1 SGHRS, CDR2 YFSETQ. V shed 4 bases and J shed 4 bases, with 17 bases lying between them. CDR3 length equals 15 residues. The CDR3 DNA is TGCGCCAGCAGCCCGCAGTGGGGATCGGCAGAGACCCAGTACTTC. Encoded protein: CASSPQWGSAETQYF.

V usage is TRBV27 and J usage is TRBJ2-3, with D possibly TRBD1 on 6 matching bases. The germline gives CDR1 MNHEY, CDR2 SMNVEV (reference sequence). The V and J ends lost 4 bases and 0 bases respectively, with 11 bases between them. The CDR3 totals 15 residues. CDR3 in DNA: TGTGCCAGCAGTTCAAACAGGGATAGCACAGATACGCAGTATTTT. The encoded protein is CASSSNRDSTDTQYF.

This chain joins TRBV7-3 and TRBJ2-3; possibly TRBD2 for D (6 bases). V lost 0 bases and J 1 base, leaving 8 bases between the germline ends. From germline, CDR1 is SGHTA and CDR2 FQGTGA. CDR3 size: 15 residues. This CDR3 is CASSLTGEGTDTQYF. CDR3 DNA: TGTGCCAGCAGCTTAACGGGGGAGGGCACAGATACGCAGTATTTT.

V gene TRBV4-2 combines with J gene TRBJ2-7, with D possibly being TRBD2 (6 bases). Germline V gene lookup returns CDR1 LGHNA and CDR2 YNFKEQ. The CDR3 is 13 amino acids. V lost 5 bases and J lost 3, with 11 bases in between. This chain's CDR3 is CASSADGGYEQYF. In nucleotides, the CDR3 is TGTGCCAGCAGCGCGGACGGGGGCTACGAGCAGTACTTC.

The chain joins TRBV2 to TRBJ1-6, with TRBD1 as a possible D gene (5 bases). CDR1 is SNHLY, CDR2 FYNNEI, per germline. This CDR3 region has 15 residues. V was clipped by 4 bases and J by 9 bases, with 16 bases between them. CDR3 loop: CASSGGGALISPLHF. Here the CDR3 DNA reads TGTGCCAGCAGTGGGGGTGGGGCCTTAATTTCACCCCTCCACTTT.

This sequence joins TRBV30 and TRBJ1-5, with 11 bases lining up with TRBD1. The germline gives CDR1 GTSNPN, CDR2 SVGIG (reference sequence). The CDR3 loop spans 14 amino acids. The V segment lost 1 base and the J segment 6 bases; nucleotides outside the gene matches: 2. The DNA of the CDR3 is TGTGCCTGGAGTGGGACAGGGGGCGGTCAGCCCCAGCATTTT. It is translated as CAWSGTGGGQPQHF.

V is TRBV6-5 and J is TRBJ1-2; D gene unclear. CDR1 is MNHEY and CDR2 is SVGAGI in the germline V gene. Trimming pared 8 bases from V and 8 bases from J, leaving 18 bases between. This CDR3 region has 13 residues. The CDR3 bases are TGTGCCAGCCAGCGGCGCCCGACGGAAGGCTACACCTTC. It codes for CASQRRPTEGYTF.

There are a few counts of this clone. The CDR3 nucleotides are TGTGCCAGCAGCGTAGAGCCGGCCATGAACACTGAAGCTTTCTTT. Protein sequence: CASSVEPAMNTEAFF. The chain employs TRBV9 and TRBJ1-1; D gene uncertain. Germline V gives CDR1 SGDLS, CDR2 YYNGEE. The CDR3 spans 15 residues. The V end lost 0 bases, the J end lost 0 bases, and 9 bases lay between the germline ends.

The V call is TRBV7-2, the J call TRBJ2-7, with D tentatively TRBD1 (5 bases). Germline values: CDR1 SGHTA, CDR2 FQGNSA. This CDR3 has 15 amino acids. V lost 5 bases to trimming and J lost 5 bases, with 19 bases between them. CDR3 DNA sequence: TGTGCCAGCAGCCCATTGGGGCAGGGATCCCACGAGCAGTACTTC. It specifies CASSPLGQGSHEQYF.